Sequencing of this TCR beta chain was carried out in a study of blood T cell repertoires in COVID-19. Turning to the study itself: Sites in the United States, Italy and Spain provided acute and convalescent COVID-19 samples. In each case, the material was cDNA or gDNA derived from T cells, B-cell-depleted T cells, or PBMCs.

As handled by the study authors: From reference gene primer amplification, estimates of nucleated cell counts were derived. Here immunoSEQ multiplex PCR was the method, and the copy in TCRdb shows in-frame clones only, minus some. The V and J calls and the clone size are those of that table, but D and trimming were determined from the DNA. The repertoire holds more than 150,000 clones, around 87% seen once, with about 2.7% in the top ten. V was pared by 3 bases and J by 2 bases, with 11 bases between. The germline V gene encodes CDR1 MNHNS and CDR2 SASEGT. CDR3 length: 14 residues. This TCR derives from a man aged 35-49 years with active or convalescent COVID-19. V gene TRBV6-1 combines with J gene TRBJ2-7; D is perhaps TRBD1 (5 bases). The specimen sequenced was peripheral blood. The CDR3 coding sequence is TGTGCCAGCAGTGACGTAGCAGGGACCTACGAGCAGTACTTC. It is translated as CASSDVAGTYEQYF.